Listed below are T cell receptor beta chains from one sample, sequenced in a study of cytomegalovirus exposure and HLA in healthy donors. The data were produced by immunoSEQ multiplex PCR, yet TCRdb's version contains in-frame clones alone and is incomplete. The sample has roughly 200,000 clones. Material for sequencing was PBMCs. Source of these receptors: a girl aged 2-10 years in good health and CMV-seropositive. CDR3s include the opening cysteine and the closing phenylalanine or tryptophan. Fields, in order: V gene, D gene, J gene, CDR3 DNA, CDR3 protein. A D gene is named only where the DNA matches it firmly.

TRBV7-7,.,TRBJ1-2,TGTGGGGGGCTCTATGGCTACACCTTC,CGGLYGYTF
TRBV5-1,.,TRBJ2-1,TGCGCCAGCAGCTTGAGGCGGGACAATGAGCAGTTCTTC,CASSLRRDNEQFF
TRBV6-6,.,TRBJ2-2,TGTGCCAGCAGTTACATGACAGTGGGCACCGGGGAGCTGTTTTTT,CASSYMTVGTGELFF
TRBV11-2,TRBD1,TRBJ1-5,TGTGCCAGCAGCTTAGAGGGACAGGGGGGCAATCAGCCCCAGCATTTT,CASSLEGQGGNQPQHF
TRBV27,TRBD2,TRBJ2-1,TGTGCCAGCACCACGGGAGGGTTGAATGAGCAGTTCTTC,CASTTGGLNEQFF
TRBV11-1,.,TRBJ1-1,TGTGCCAGCAGCTTCGGGTTCGTAGCTTTCTTT,CASSFGFVAFF
TRBV7-6,.,TRBJ2-5,TGTGCCAGCAGCCCAACGGGGGTGGGCGGTCGAGAGACCCAGTACTTC,CASSPTGVGGRETQYF
TRBV7-6,.,TRBJ2-3,TGTGCCAGCAGCTTAGCGGGCAGGGGAGATACGCAGTATTTT,CASSLAGRGDTQYF
TRBV15,.,TRBJ1-1,TGTGCCACCAGCAGAGATCGTTCCAGGATGAACACTGAAGCTTTCTTT,CATSRDRSRMNTEAFF
TRBV28,.,TRBJ1-2,TGTGCCAGCGCGCTAGCTAACTATGGCTACACCTTC,CASALANYGYTF
TRBV9,TRBD2,TRBJ2-1,TGTGCCAGCAGCGTAGAACTAGCGGGGAACAATGAGCAGTTCTTC,CASSVELAGNNEQFF
TRBV5-6,.,TRBJ2-5,TGTGCCAGCAGCTTGGCCACAGGGAGAGAGACCCAGTACTTC,CASSLATGRETQYF
TRBV7-3,.,TRBJ2-1,TGTGCCAGCAGCTTAACGTCCAGGGACAATGAGCAGTTCTTC,CASSLTSRDNEQFF
TRBV18,TRBD2,TRBJ2-7,TGTGCCAGCTCCGGCGGCGGGAGTACAGACGAGCAGTACTTC,CASSGGGSTDEQYF
TRBV5-4,.,TRBJ1-4,TGTGCCAGCAGCCGGGGGAGGGTAGGACTTAATGAAAAACTGTTTTTT,CASSRGRVGLNEKLFF
TRBV29-1,TRBD2,TRBJ2-7,TGCAGCACCGGGGGGGCCCACGAGCAGTACTTC,CSTGGAHEQYF
TRBV28,.,TRBJ1-2,TGTGCCAGTGGCGGGGCTAACTATGGCTACACCTTC,CASGGANYGYTF
TRBV7-3,TRBD2,TRBJ2-1,TGTGCCAGCAGAAGGACTAGCGGAGACAATGAGCAGTTCTTC,CASRRTSGDNEQFF
TRBV29-1,.,TRBJ2-7,TGCAGCGTTGAAGGGGGGGGCCACGAGCAGTACTTC,CSVEGGGHEQYF
TRBV5-1,TRBD1,TRBJ2-1,TGCGCCAGCAGAGCAGGACAGGGGTCAGGTTGGGCCTACAATGAGCAGTTCTTC,CASRAGQGSGWAYNEQFF
TRBV25-1,.,TRBJ2-2,TGTGCCAGCAGTGATCAGGGTCGGAACACCGGGGAGCTGTTTTTT,CASSDQGRNTGELFF
TRBV6-1,.,TRBJ1-5,TGTGCCAGCAGTGAAGCGGGGGGATCTCATCAGCCCCAGCATTTT,CASSEAGGSHQPQHF
TRBV28,.,TRBJ2-2,TGTGCCAGCAGTCCGGACAGCTCGAACACCGGGGAGCTGTTTTTT,CASSPDSSNTGELFF
TRBV27,TRBD2,TRBJ2-2,TGTGCCAGCAGGCCACCCATAGCGGGAGGTAACACCGGGGAGCTGTTTTTT,CASRPPIAGGNTGELFF
TRBV6-5,TRBD2,TRBJ2-1,TGTGCCAGCAGTCCCCTGGCGGGAGACAACAATGAGCAGTTCTTC,CASSPLAGDNNEQFF
TRBV25-1,.,TRBJ1-2,TGTGCCAGCAGTGAAAATAGGGGCGCTAGCTATGGCTACACCTTC,CASSENRGASYGYTF
TRBV5-6,TRBD1,TRBJ1-2,TGTGCCAGCAGCTTGGCTGGGACAGACCCCTATGGCTACACCTTC,CASSLAGTDPYGYTF
TRBV28,.,TRBJ1-2,TGTGCCAGCACCCCCGGGGTATATGGCTACACCTTC,CASTPGVYGYTF